A selection of T cell receptor beta chains follows, all from one sample in a study of T cells in Graves' hyperthyroidism and ophthalmopathy. TCRdb recomputed calls from the multiplex PCR reads with MiXCR, one row per CDR3 protein. The sample contains approximately 610,000 distinct CDR3 sequences, roughly 14% of which appear only once. Sequencing used blood. The receptors shown here come from a woman between 40 and 50 years old with Graves' ophthalmopathy. Each CDR3 is given without its conserved first and last residue. The order of the fields is J gene, D gene, V gene, clone size, CDR3 protein. The D gene is left open where the match is weak. Rows give clone size only sometimes, using once, few, many, or a class for an expanded clone.

j_call: TRBJ1-2; d_call: TRBD1; v_call: TRBV4-2; clone_size: .; cdr3_aa: ASSPGQALNYCYT
j_call: TRBJ2-3; d_call: .; v_call: TRBV12-3/TRBV12-4; clone_size: many; cdr3_aa: ASRGTLTDTQY
j_call: TRBJ2-5; d_call: TRBD2; v_call: TRBV20-1; clone_size: .; cdr3_aa: SAEVLAGGAETQY
j_call: TRBJ2-3; d_call: .; v_call: TRBV6-2/TRBV6-3; clone_size: .; cdr3_aa: ASSYSSGTDTQY
j_call: TRBJ2-7; d_call: TRBD2; v_call: TRBV28; clone_size: many; cdr3_aa: ASSPAVLALREQY
j_call: TRBJ1-6; d_call: .; v_call: TRBV9; clone_size: few; cdr3_aa: ASSVEEGSPLH
j_call: TRBJ2-7; d_call: TRBD1; v_call: TRBV19; clone_size: many; cdr3_aa: ASSTNPGTGPPYEQY
j_call: TRBJ2-7; d_call: .; v_call: TRBV4-3; clone_size: few; cdr3_aa: ASSQDMGGSYEQY
j_call: TRBJ2-5; d_call: TRBD2; v_call: TRBV7-2; clone_size: many; cdr3_aa: ASSFRTSGSGETQY
j_call: TRBJ2-5; d_call: TRBD2; v_call: TRBV28; clone_size: many; cdr3_aa: ASNLGGGETQY
j_call: TRBJ2-7; d_call: .; v_call: TRBV7-3; clone_size: many; cdr3_aa: ASSRYTGYEQY
j_call: TRBJ2-5; d_call: .; v_call: TRBV12-3/TRBV12-4; clone_size: many; cdr3_aa: ASSFDYRDGTQY
j_call: TRBJ1-2; d_call: .; v_call: TRBV19; clone_size: many; cdr3_aa: ACRALVGGYT
j_call: TRBJ2-2; d_call: .; v_call: TRBV5-1; clone_size: many; cdr3_aa: ASSASFHHYTNTGELF
j_call: TRBJ1-3; d_call: .; v_call: TRBV6-1; clone_size: many; cdr3_aa: ASRRDSGNTIY
j_call: TRBJ2-2; d_call: .; v_call: TRBV11-3; clone_size: .; cdr3_aa: ASSLVVQISGELF
j_call: TRBJ2-7; d_call: .; v_call: TRBV12-3/TRBV12-4; clone_size: many; cdr3_aa: ASRGTEAYEQY
j_call: TRBJ2-7; d_call: TRBD2; v_call: TRBV5-1; clone_size: many; cdr3_aa: ASSHGLAGADVTYEQY
j_call: TRBJ1-3; d_call: .; v_call: TRBV28; clone_size: many; cdr3_aa: ASSLGILGGNTIY
j_call: TRBJ2-7; d_call: .; v_call: TRBV28; clone_size: .; cdr3_aa: ASSQVLGEGYEQY
j_call: TRBJ2-7; d_call: .; v_call: TRBV11-2; clone_size: many; cdr3_aa: ASRGDTSYEQY
j_call: TRBJ2-5; d_call: TRBD2; v_call: TRBV5-1; clone_size: many; cdr3_aa: ASSLGSGAYQETQY
j_call: TRBJ2-3; d_call: TRBD2; v_call: TRBV25-1; clone_size: many; cdr3_aa: AITSTSGRDADTQY
j_call: TRBJ2-7; d_call: .; v_call: TRBV30; clone_size: .; cdr3_aa: AWSWERRYEQY
j_call: TRBJ2-3; d_call: .; v_call: TRBV2; clone_size: many; cdr3_aa: ASDRRTDTQY
j_call: TRBJ2-7; d_call: .; v_call: TRBV19; clone_size: many; cdr3_aa: ASSIGDQGHEQY
j_call: TRBJ2-7; d_call: TRBD2; v_call: TRBV27; clone_size: many; cdr3_aa: ASSLSIPSGSRHEQY
j_call: TRBJ1-2; d_call: TRBD1; v_call: TRBV24-1; clone_size: many; cdr3_aa: ATSDTTGSSDYGYT
j_call: TRBJ2-3; d_call: TRBD2; v_call: TRBV12-3/TRBV12-4; clone_size: .; cdr3_aa: ASSLLMGLYTDTQY
j_call: TRBJ2-7; d_call: TRBD2; v_call: TRBV6-1; clone_size: many; cdr3_aa: ASGAGGSYEQY
j_call: TRBJ1-1; d_call: .; v_call: TRBV15; clone_size: many; cdr3_aa: ATSSLKGGAYTEAF
j_call: TRBJ2-1; d_call: .; v_call: TRBV27; clone_size: few; cdr3_aa: ASSLRRRGSYNEQF
j_call: TRBJ2-2; d_call: TRBD2; v_call: TRBV7-2; clone_size: few; cdr3_aa: ASSFLAGVTGELF
j_call: TRBJ2-7; d_call: .; v_call: TRBV28; clone_size: .; cdr3_aa: ASSNPSRGGLYEQY
j_call: TRBJ2-7; d_call: .; v_call: TRBV7-2; clone_size: many; cdr3_aa: ASSFGSGSGVYEQY
j_call: TRBJ2-3; d_call: TRBD2; v_call: TRBV29-1; clone_size: many; cdr3_aa: SVEDGLAGSGDTQY
j_call: TRBJ2-7; d_call: .; v_call: TRBV10-1; clone_size: many; cdr3_aa: ASRLRWTYEQY
j_call: TRBJ1-5; d_call: .; v_call: TRBV20-1; clone_size: .; cdr3_aa: SARDMGEGGNQPQH
j_call: TRBJ1-1; d_call: TRBD1; v_call: TRBV6-1; clone_size: many; cdr3_aa: ASRRGPDTEAF
j_call: TRBJ2-7; d_call: TRBD2; v_call: TRBV20-1; clone_size: .; cdr3_aa: SARAGYPYEQY
j_call: TRBJ1-2; d_call: .; v_call: TRBV7-9; clone_size: many; cdr3_aa: ASEPSPSFNYGYT
j_call: TRBJ2-7; d_call: TRBD2; v_call: TRBV7-8; clone_size: many; cdr3_aa: ASSPAGTSRIYEQY
j_call: TRBJ2-7; d_call: TRBD2; v_call: TRBV11-2; clone_size: few; cdr3_aa: ASSLELAGGMGYEQY
j_call: TRBJ2-5; d_call: TRBD1; v_call: TRBV12-3/TRBV12-4; clone_size: many; cdr3_aa: ASTDRASQETQY